This is a list of T cell receptor beta chains from one sample in a study of cytomegalovirus exposure and HLA in healthy donors. The repertoire was sequenced with immunoSEQ multiplex PCR; TCRdb's copy has only in-frame clones and lacks some. Of fewer than 200,000 clones in the sample, about 83% are singletons; the top ten hold 2.9%. Sequencing was done on a sample of PBMCs. The receptors here all came from a female donor in good health and CMV-seronegative. Both conserved end residues are part of each CDR3. D genes are given only for firm matches. Not all rows give a size; the values are once, few, many and, for expanded clones, a class.

D gene,clone size,J gene,CDR3 length,V gene,CDR3 DNA,CDR3 protein
TRBD1,-,TRBJ2-7,14,TRBV25-1,TGTGCCACCAGGACAGGGTTGAGCTCCTACGAGCAGTACTTC,CATRTGLSSYEQYF
TRBD1,-,TRBJ2-6,19,TRBV5-3,TGTGCCAGAAGTCGTCGCCCGGGACAGGTCCCCAGGGGGGCCAACGTCCTGACTTTC,CARSRRPGQVPRGANVLTF
-,-,TRBJ2-1,15,TRBV28,TGTGCCAGCCGGGAGAGAGACTACCGCTACAATGAGCAGTTCTTC,CASRERDYRYNEQFF
-,-,TRBJ2-1,15,TRBV29-1,TGCAGCGTTGAACGGGGTGGTGGCTCCTACAATGAGCAGTTCTTC,CSVERGGGSYNEQFF
TRBD2,-,TRBJ2-1,18,TRBV5-1,TGCGCCAGCAGCGCTGGACTAGCGGGAGGGGGGGGCTACAATGAGCAGTTCTTC,CASSAGLAGGGGYNEQFF
TRBD1,-,TRBJ1-1,17,TRBV7-9,TGTGCCAGCAGCTTACTCTGGACAGGGGTAAAGAACACTGAAGCTTTCTTT,CASSLLWTGVKNTEAFF
-,-,TRBJ1-5,15,TRBV18,TGTGCCAGCTCACCACCTACCGGAGGGAATCAGCCCCAGCATTTT,CASSPPTGGNQPQHF
-,-,TRBJ2-3,18,TRBV19,TGTGCCAGTAGTCCCCTTGGGGTAGTGGGAGTTGGCACAGATACGCAGTATTTT,CASSPLGVVGVGTDTQYF
TRBD2,-,TRBJ2-1,17,TRBV27,TGTGCCAGCAGTTTAGACCCCCCGGCGGGAGTGTTAAATGAGCAGTTCTTC,CASSLDPPAGVLNEQFF
-,-,TRBJ1-1,11,TRBV30,TGTGCCTGGAGTTTGGCAGTTGAAGCTTTCTTT,CAWSLAVEAFF
TRBD1,-,TRBJ1-5,15,TRBV30,TGTGCCTGGAGTAGGACAGGGGATAGCAATCAGCCCCAGCATTTT,CAWSRTGDSNQPQHF
TRBD1,once,TRBJ2-7,16,TRBV15,TGTGCCACCAGCAGGGACTACCTTGGGACAGGGGACGAGCAGTACTTC,CATSRDYLGTGDEQYF
-,once,TRBJ1-1,17,TRBV28,TGTGCCAGCAGTTCCCTGCTGGCAGGGGCGCACGGCACTGAAGCTTTCTTT,CASSSLLAGAHGTEAFF
-,-,TRBJ2-5,13,TRBV2,TGTGCCAGCAGTCCTGGACACTTAGAGACCCAGTACTTC,CASSPGHLETQYF
TRBD1,-,TRBJ1-2,14,TRBV2,TGTGCCAGCAGCAACTCTCAGGGGGCTGAGGGCTACACCTTC,CASSNSQGAEGYTF
-,-,TRBJ1-2,14,TRBV6-5,TGTGCCAGCAGTGCGACACGTACTAACTATGGCTACACCTTC,CASSATRTNYGYTF
-,-,TRBJ1-3,16,TRBV18,TGTGCCAGCTCAGCCAACAGGGCCGATACTGGAAACACCATATATTTT,CASSANRADTGNTIYF
-,once,TRBJ2-2,15,TRBV27,TGTGCCAGCAGTTTGGCAGGGTCGAACACCGGGGAGCTGTTTTTT,CASSLAGSNTGELFF
TRBD2,once,TRBJ2-7,15,TRBV28,TGTGCCAGCAGTTTGGGACTAGCGGGACCCTACGAGCAGTACTTC,CASSLGLAGPYEQYF
TRBD2,-,TRBJ2-1,16,TRBV11-2,TGTGCCAGCAGTGACCGTGGGACTAGCGGATACAATGAGCAGTTCTTC,CASSDRGTSGYNEQFF
-,once,TRBJ1-2,16,TRBV9,TGTGCCAGCAGCGCCAGCTCGGGCAGGGTGGGCTATGGCTACACCTTC,CASSASSGRVGYGYTF
-,-,TRBJ2-3,12,TRBV2,TGTGCCAGCAGTTACGGGACAGATACGCAGTATTTT,CASSYGTDTQYF
-,once,TRBJ1-1,13,TRBV19,TGTGCCAGTAGTATAAGGGGGTTCCCTGAAGCTTTCTTT,CASSIRGFPEAFF
-,-,TRBJ1-5,13,TRBV12-5,TGTGCTAGTGGATCCTATAGCAATCAGCCCCAGCATTTT,CASGSYSNQPQHF
TRBD1,-,TRBJ1-1,15,TRBV6-5,TGTGCCAGCAGTTACGAGACAGGGATAAACACTGAAGCTTTCTTT,CASSYETGINTEAFF
-,few,TRBJ2-7,14,TRBV6-6,TGTGCCAGCAGTAACCCTACAGGGAACTACGAGCAGTACTTC,CASSNPTGNYEQYF
-,-,TRBJ2-1,14,TRBV5-4,TGTGCCAGCAGCTTTGGAGGTGGCTACAATGAGCAGTTCTTC,CASSFGGGYNEQFF
TRBD2,-,TRBJ2-7,16,TRBV4-1,TGCGCCAGCAGCCAAGCAAGTACTAGCGGGGCCTACGAGCAGTACTTC,CASSQASTSGAYEQYF
TRBD1,-,TRBJ2-7,15,TRBV29-1,TGCAGCGTTGCGGGGGGGACAGGGGGCGGCTACGAGCAGTACTTC,CSVAGGTGGGYEQYF
-,-,TRBJ2-1,15,TRBV6-5,TGTGCCAGCAGTAAGGGACAGCGGGTCCACAATGAGCAGTTCTTC,CASSKGQRVHNEQFF